This TCR beta chain was documented in a study of blood T cell repertoires in COVID-19. On the study more broadly: Donors in the United States, Italy and Spain gave samples during acute or convalescent COVID-19. PBMCs, B-cell-depleted T cells, or T cells were the source of the cDNA or gDNA that made up the material.

CDR1 MNHEY and CDR2 SVGEGT come from the germline V gene. The CDR3 sequence is 17 residues long. Losses at the gene ends were 0 bases for V and 0 bases for J; bases not matched to a gene: 7. Authors' processing steps: Amplification of reference gene primers provided the estimated nucleated cell counts. Sequencing used immunoSEQ multiplex PCR; TCRdb keeps in-frame clones, though not all of them. That table gives V, J and clone size, and the DNA gave D and trimming. The sample carries some 200,000 clones, 76% recorded once. The source of this sequence is a woman between 50 and 59 years old with active or convalescent COVID-19. Material for sequencing was peripheral blood. The V and J genes are TRBV6-2 or TRBV6-3 and TRBJ1-1, with 7 bases matching TRBD1. CDR3 residues: CASSYSWDSYMNTEAFF. CDR3 bases: TGTGCCAGCAGTTACTCGTGGGACAGCTACATGAACACTGAAGCTTTCTTT.